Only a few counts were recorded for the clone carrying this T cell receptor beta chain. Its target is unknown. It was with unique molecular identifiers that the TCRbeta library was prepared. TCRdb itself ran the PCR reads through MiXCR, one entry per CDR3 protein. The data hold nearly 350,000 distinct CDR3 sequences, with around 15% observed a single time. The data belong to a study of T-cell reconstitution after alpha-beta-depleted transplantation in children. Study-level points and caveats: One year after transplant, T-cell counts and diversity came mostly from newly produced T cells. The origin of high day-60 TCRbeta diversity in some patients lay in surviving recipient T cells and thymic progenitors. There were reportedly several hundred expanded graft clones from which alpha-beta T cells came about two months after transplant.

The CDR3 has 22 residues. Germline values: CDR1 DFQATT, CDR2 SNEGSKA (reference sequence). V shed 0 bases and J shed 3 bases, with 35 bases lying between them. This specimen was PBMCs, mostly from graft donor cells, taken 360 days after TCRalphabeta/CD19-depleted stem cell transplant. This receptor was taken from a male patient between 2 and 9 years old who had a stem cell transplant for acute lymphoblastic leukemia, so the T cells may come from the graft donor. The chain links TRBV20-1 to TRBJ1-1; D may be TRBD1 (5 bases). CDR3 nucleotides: TGCAGTGCTAGAGATCGAAGGACCCAGGGCCCCGGGGCGGGCATGACGGACACTGAAGCTTTCTTT. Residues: CSARDRRTQGPGAGMTDTEAFF.